The 25 T cell receptor beta chains below all came from one sample that was sequenced in a study of OX40 agonist ivuxolimab in advanced cancers. This table comes from immunoSEQ multiplex PCR, and its TCRdb copy is limited to in-frame clones, with some not included. The data show under 95,000 clones, roughly 87% seen once. The source was CD4+ or CD8+ T cells sorted from blood, collected in a trial of the OX40 agonist ivuxolimab. Receptors were obtained from an adult with an advanced solid tumor such as melanoma, head and neck, liver or kidney cancer.

V usage is TRBV29-1 and J usage is TRBJ1-1; tentative D call: TRBD1 (6 bases). Germline V gene sequence: CDR1 SQVTM, CDR2 ANQGSEA. The CDR3 spans 13 residues. V dropped 2 bases and J dropped 4 bases, with 11 bases sitting between them. In DNA form, the CDR3 reads TGCAGCGTTGAAAGGCAGGGGATCACTGAAGCTTTCTTT. Amino acid sequence: CSVERQGITEAFF. The variable domain in full, completed from reference TRBV29-1 and TRBJ1-1, reads SAVISQKPSRDICQRGTSLTIQCQVDSQVTMMFWYRQQPGQSLTLIATANQGSEATYESGFVIDKFPISRPNLTFSTLTVSNMSPEDSSIYLCSVERQGITEAFFGQGTRLTVV.

The chain couples TRBV19 to TRBJ1-5; no clear D. The CDR3 is 12 amino acids. V lost 5 bases to trimming and J lost 9 bases, with 11 bases between them. Germline V gives CDR1 LNHDA, CDR2 SQIVND (reference sequence). CDR3 DNA sequence: TGTGCCAGTAGTGGGCAGTTATCGCCCCAGCATTTT. Its protein is CASSGQLSPQHF.

This chain connects TRBV5-5 to TRBJ2-1; D may be TRBD2 (5 bases). From germline, CDR1 is SGHKS and CDR2 YYEKEE (reference sequence). The germline V and J ends were trimmed by 4 bases and 6 bases, with 11 bases remaining between them. There are 13 residues in the CDR3. This CDR3 is CASSLQRTNEQFF. DNA for the CDR3: TGTGCCAGCAGCCTTCAGCGGACCAATGAGCAGTTCTTC. The full variable domain, in which reference TRBV5-5 and TRBJ2-1 provide the parts outside the CDR3, is DAGVTQSPTHLIKTRGQQVTLRCSPISGHKSVSWYQQVLGQGPQFIFQYYEKEERGRGNFPDRFSARQFPNYSSELNVNALLLGDSALYLCASSLQRTNEQFFGPGTRLTVL.

The chain employs TRBV29-1 and TRBJ2-7; D is possibly TRBD2 (7 bases). Looked up from germline, CDR1 is SQVTM and CDR2 is ANQGSEA. This CDR3 is built from 13 residues. V shed 6 bases and J shed 3 bases, with 15 bases lying between them. CDR3 sequence reads: CSVKGGGIYEQYF. The CDR3 DNA is TGCAGCGTCAAAGGGGGGGGTATCTACGAGCAGTACTTC.

A remark on this clone: Mismatch with germline at one junction end may stem from a read error. The chain recombines TRBV6-1 with TRBJ1-2; TRBD1 is a possible D gene (5 bases). The CDR3 length is 14 residues. The germline V gene has CDR1 MNHNS and CDR2 SASEGT. The CDR3, as DNA: TGTGCCAGCAGAGAAGCCGGGACCTCGGGAGGCTACACCTTC. This translates into CASREAGTSGGYTF.

The gene calls are TRBV4-2 and TRBJ1-1; D gene ambiguous. The CDR3 consists of 14 residues. Trimming took off 5 bases at V and 0 bases at J, with 10 bases between the two ends. Germline V gene sequence: CDR1 LGHNA, CDR2 YNFKEQ. The CDR3 loop reads CASSLTLMNTEAFF. The CDR3 DNA reads as TGTGCCAGCAGCTTAACACTAATGAACACTGAAGCTTTCTTT.

V is TRBV2 and J is TRBJ2-2; TRBD2 aligns across 8 bases. CDR1 is SNHLY and CDR2 is FYNNEI in the germline V gene. The CDR3 length is 15 residues. The V gene end was trimmed by 7 bases and the J gene end by 4 bases; junction bases not matched to a gene: 8. The DNA of the CDR3 is TGTGCCAGCAAGGGCAGCGGGAGTACCACCGGGGAGCTGTTTTTT. Its translation: CASKGSGSTTGELFF.

This CDR3 is CASSSNTVNTEAFF. CDR3 in DNA: TGTGCCAGCAGCTCTAATACTGTGAACACTGAAGCTTTCTTT. The rearrangement joins TRBV5-4 to TRBJ1-1; D unclear. Trimming removed 3 bases from V and 0 bases from J, with 9 bases in between. Germline V CDR1 and CDR2: SGHNT, YYREEE (reference sequence). The CDR3 runs 14 residues.

The chain is built from TRBV21-1 and TRBJ2-7. TRBV21-1 is given as a pseudogene. The CDR3 totals 17 residues. The CDR3 nucleotides are TGTGCCAGCAGCAAAGACAGGATAGAGGGACCACGCAACGAGCAGTACTTC. Amino acid sequence: CASSKDRIEGPRNEQYF.

V usage is TRBV25-1 and J usage is TRBJ2-7; possibly TRBD1 for D (5 bases). Deletions cut 7 bases from V and 5 bases from J, with 18 bases between. The CDR3 length is 14 residues. Germline V gene lookup returns CDR1 MGHDK and CDR2 SYGVNS. The CDR3 nucleotides read TGTGCCAGCATTAGTAGGGGTTTTCTCCACGAGCAGTACTTC. As protein: CASISRGFLHEQYF.

The chain has TRBV7-3 and TRBJ2-3, with D tentatively TRBD2 (5 bases). The CDR3 is made up of 14 amino acids. Trimming pared 2 bases from V and 2 bases from J, leaving 8 bases between. CDR1 is SGHTA and CDR2 is FQGTGA in the germline V gene. The CDR3 here is CASSLGLHTDTQYF. For the CDR3, the DNA is TGTGCCAGCAGCTTAGGACTGCACACAGATACGCAGTATTTT.

The V gene is TRBV5-1, the J gene TRBJ2-2, with TRBD1 identical over 7 bases. J was trimmed by 2 bases and V by 7 bases; bases with no gene match: 5. The germline V gene encodes CDR1 SGHRS and CDR2 YFSETQ. There are 14 residues in the CDR3. The CDR3 nucleotides are TGCGCCAGCCGCCGGGACAGTAACACCGGGGAGCTGTTTTTT. It codes for CASRRDSNTGELFF.

The rearrangement links TRBV2 to TRBJ2-2; D call uncertain. The CDR3 is 13 residues long. V dropped 6 bases and J dropped 6 bases, with 11 bases sitting between them. Germline CDR1 is SNHLY and CDR2 is FYNNEI. This CDR3 is CASSADMAGELFF. DNA of the CDR3: TGTGCCAGCAGCGCCGACATGGCCGGGGAGCTGTTTTTT.

This chain connects TRBV6-5 to TRBJ1-2; D ambiguous. With 4 bases removed from V and 4 bases from J, the gap between germline ends came to 13 bases. Germline V gene sequence: CDR1 MNHEY, CDR2 SVGAGI. The CDR3 extends over 14 amino acids. In DNA, the CDR3 is TGTGCCAGCAGTTGGTCGGCATCTACCTATGGCTACACCTTC. Amino acid sequence: CASSWSASTYGYTF.

The chain joins TRBV6-5 to TRBJ1-4; tentatively, D is TRBD1 (5 bases). Germline CDR1 is MNHEY and CDR2 is SVGAGI. CDR3 length: 13 amino acids. V lost 6 bases, J lost 12 bases, and 17 bases lay in between. Here the CDR3 reads CASRLGTLGELFF. The CDR3 bases are TGTGCCAGCAGACTAGGGACCTTAGGGGAACTGTTTTTT.

This rearrangement joins TRBV30 to TRBJ2-1, with TRBD2 matching 10 bases. Germline loops: CDR1 GTSNPN, CDR2 SVGIG (reference sequence). CDR3 size: 16 residues. The junction had 16 bases not matched to a gene; V was cut back by 6 bases and J by 8 bases. The CDR3 DNA follows: TGTGCCTGTGGGAGTTGGGTAGCGGGGGGTGTCGATGAGCAGTTCTTC. Translating gives CACGSWVAGGVDEQFF.

The chain combines TRBV18 with TRBJ2-5, with D maybe TRBD2 (6 bases). The CDR3 loop spans 15 amino acids. Germline V CDR1 and CDR2: KGHSH, LQKENI. Trimming took off 3 bases at V and 3 bases at J, with 14 bases between the two ends. The chain's CDR3 is CASSPSLSGEETQYF. CDR3 sequence (DNA): TGTGCCAGCTCACCCTCTCTCTCGGGGGAAGAGACCCAGTACTTC.

This chain joins TRBV6-6 and TRBJ1-1; D is possibly TRBD1 (6 bases). Germline V lookup: CDR1 MNHNY, CDR2 SVGAGI (reference sequence). This CDR3 region has 14 residues. V was cut by 0 bases and J by 1 base, with 6 bases left in between. The CDR3 loop reads CASSYSTGNTEAFF. The CDR3 region has the DNA TGTGCCAGCAGTTACTCGACAGGGAACACTGAAGCTTTCTTT.

The V and J genes are TRBV18 and TRBJ2-7, with 9 bases matching TRBD1. The CDR3 sequence is 15 residues long. Germline V CDR1 and CDR2: KGHSH, LQKENI. J was trimmed by 3 bases and V by 5 bases; bases with no gene match: 8. The CDR3 bases are TGTGCCAGCTCAACCCCGGGACAGGGTGACTACGAGCAGTACTTC. It translates to CASSTPGQGDYEQYF.

The chain joins TRBV7-9 to TRBJ1-4; D gene unclear. The CDR3 sequence is 14 residues long. Trimming stripped 1 base from V and 4 bases from J, with 7 bases between. Germline CDR1 is SEHNR and CDR2 is FQNEAQ (reference sequence). Here the CDR3 DNA reads TGTGCCAGCAGCTTAGTACGGAATAATGAAAAACTGTTTTTT. As protein: CASSLVRNNEKLFF. The full variable domain, in which reference TRBV7-9 and TRBJ1-4 provide the parts outside the CDR3, is DTGVSQNPRHKITKRGQNVTFRCDPISEHNRLYWYRQTLGQGPEFLTYFQNEAQLEKSRLLSDRFSAERPKGSFSTLEIQRTEQGDSAMYLCASSLVRNNEKLFFGSGTQLSVL.

The chain has TRBV7-6 and TRBJ2-7; 7 nucleotides agree with TRBD2. The ends lost 5 bases at V and 4 bases at J; junction bases unmatched: 11. The germline CDR1 and CDR2 sequences are SGHVS and FNYEAQ. The CDR3 covers 15 residues. The CDR3 reads CASSPGGGPTYEQYF. CDR3 DNA sequence: TGTGCCAGCAGCCCGGGGGGAGGCCCTACGTACGAGCAGTACTTC. Drawing the rest from reference TRBV7-6 and TRBJ2-7, the complete variable domain is GAGVSQSPRYKVTKRGQDVALRCDPISGHVSLYWYRQALGQGPEFLTYFNYEAQQDKSGLPNDRFSAERPEGSISTLTIQRTEQRDSAMYRCASSPGGGPTYEQYFGPGTRLTVT.

J is TRBJ2-6 and V is TRBV27; unclear D gene. Germline CDR1 reads MNHEY; CDR2 reads SMNVEV (reference sequence). The CDR3 contains 15 residues. V was trimmed by 3 bases and J by 0 bases, leaving 6 bases between them. As DNA, the CDR3 is TGTGCCAGCAGTTTGATTGCCTCTGGGGCCAACGTCCTGACTTTC. Protein sequence: CASSLIASGANVLTF. The entire variable domain, with the rest obtained from reference TRBV27 and TRBJ2-6, is as follows: EAQVTQNPRYLITVTGKKLTVTCSQNMNHEYMSWYRQDPGLGLRQIYYSMNVEVTDKGDVPEGYKVSRKEKRNFPLILESPSPNQTSLYFCASSLIASGANVLTFGAGSRLTVL.

This chain joins TRBV25-1 and TRBJ1-1; tentatively, D is TRBD1 (6 bases). There are 12 residues in the CDR3. Germline V gene data show CDR1 as MGHDK and CDR2 as SYGVNS. V was shortened by 9 bases and J by 6 bases, with 14 bases between the two germline ends. The CDR3 reads CASGYRDAEAFF. CDR3 nucleotides: TGTGCCAGTGGGTACAGGGACGCTGAAGCTTTCTTT.

This clone was seen more than once but under ten times. V gene TRBV5-8 combines with J gene TRBJ1-5; 10 bases line up with TRBD1. This CDR3 is built from 17 residues. Germline values: CDR1 SGHTS, CDR2 YDEGEE. The junction had 8 bases not matched to a gene; V was cut back by 4 bases and J by 1 base. The CDR3 region has the DNA TGTGCCAGCAGCGCCGGGACAGGGGCTTTGAGCAATCAGCCCCAGCATTTT. It translates to CASSAGTGALSNQPQHF.

This chain joins TRBV7-8 and TRBJ2-2; a weak D match, TRBD1 (6 bases). The CDR3 runs 16 residues. Trimming took 2 bases from V and 0 from J, leaving 10 bases between them. Germline V CDR1 and CDR2: SGHVS, FQNEAQ. In DNA, the CDR3 is TGTGCCAGCAGCTTACAGGGGTTTGCGAACACCGGGGAGCTGTTTTTT. It codes for CASSLQGFANTGELFF.